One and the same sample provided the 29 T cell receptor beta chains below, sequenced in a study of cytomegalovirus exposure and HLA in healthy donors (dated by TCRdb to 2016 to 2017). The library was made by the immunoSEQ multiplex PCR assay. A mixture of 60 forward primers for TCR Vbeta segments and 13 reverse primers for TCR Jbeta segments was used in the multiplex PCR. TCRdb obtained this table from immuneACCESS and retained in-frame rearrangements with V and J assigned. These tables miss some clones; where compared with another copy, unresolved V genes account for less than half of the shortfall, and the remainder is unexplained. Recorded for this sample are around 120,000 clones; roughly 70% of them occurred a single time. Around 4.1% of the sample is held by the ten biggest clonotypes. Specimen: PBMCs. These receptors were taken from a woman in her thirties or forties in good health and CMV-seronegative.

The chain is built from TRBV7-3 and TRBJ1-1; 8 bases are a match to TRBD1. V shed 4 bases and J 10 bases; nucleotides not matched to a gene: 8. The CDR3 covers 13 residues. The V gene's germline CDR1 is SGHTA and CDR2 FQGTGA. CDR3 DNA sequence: TGTGCCAGCAGCTCGGACAGGGCCGGGGGAGCTTTCTTT. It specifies CASSSDRAGGAFF.

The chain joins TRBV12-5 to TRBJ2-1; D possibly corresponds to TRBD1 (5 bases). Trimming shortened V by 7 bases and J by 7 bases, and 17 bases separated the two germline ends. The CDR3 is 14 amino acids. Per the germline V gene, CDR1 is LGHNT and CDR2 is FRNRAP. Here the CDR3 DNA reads TGTGCTAGTGCCACTACACTCAGGGTGAATGAGCAGTTCTTC. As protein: CASATTLRVNEQFF.

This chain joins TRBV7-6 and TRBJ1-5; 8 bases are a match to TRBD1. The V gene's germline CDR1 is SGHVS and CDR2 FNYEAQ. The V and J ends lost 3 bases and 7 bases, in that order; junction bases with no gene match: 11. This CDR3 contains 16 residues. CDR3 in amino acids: CASSLFSGGNGQPQHF. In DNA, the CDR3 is TGTGCCAGCAGCTTGTTTTCAGGGGGCAACGGCCAGCCCCAGCATTTT.

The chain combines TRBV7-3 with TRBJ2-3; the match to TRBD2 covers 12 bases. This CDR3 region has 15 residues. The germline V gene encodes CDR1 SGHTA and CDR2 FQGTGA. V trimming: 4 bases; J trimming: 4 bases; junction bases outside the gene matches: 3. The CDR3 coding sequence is TGTGCCAGCAGCTCTAGCGGGAGGGCCCCAGATACGCAGTATTTT. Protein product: CASSSSGRAPDTQYF.

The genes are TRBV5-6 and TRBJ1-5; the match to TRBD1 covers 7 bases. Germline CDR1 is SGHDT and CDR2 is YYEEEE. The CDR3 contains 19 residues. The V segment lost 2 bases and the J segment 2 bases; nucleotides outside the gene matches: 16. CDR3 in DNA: TGTGCCAGCAGCTTACGCCGGGACACTGGACAGGCGGGCAATCAGCCCCAGCATTTT. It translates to CASSLRRDTGQAGNQPQHF.

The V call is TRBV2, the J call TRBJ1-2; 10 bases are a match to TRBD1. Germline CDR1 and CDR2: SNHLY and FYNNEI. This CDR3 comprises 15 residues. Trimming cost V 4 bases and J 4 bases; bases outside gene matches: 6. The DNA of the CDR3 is TGTGCCAGCAGTGCCCGACAGGGGGCGAGCTATGGCTACACCTTC. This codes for CASSARQGASYGYTF.

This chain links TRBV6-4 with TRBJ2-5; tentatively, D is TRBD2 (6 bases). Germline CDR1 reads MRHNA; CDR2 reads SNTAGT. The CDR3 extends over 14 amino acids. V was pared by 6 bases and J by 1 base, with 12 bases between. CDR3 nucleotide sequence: TGTGCCAGCAGGGCAGGGACTGGCCAAGAGACCCAGTACTTC. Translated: CASRAGTGQETQYF.

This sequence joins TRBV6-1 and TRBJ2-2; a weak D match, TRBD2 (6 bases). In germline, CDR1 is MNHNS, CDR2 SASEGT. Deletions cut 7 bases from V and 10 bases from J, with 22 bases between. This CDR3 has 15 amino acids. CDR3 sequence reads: CASTAGQGGLVELFF. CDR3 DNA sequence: TGTGCCAGCACCGCCGGGCAGGGAGGATTAGTGGAGCTGTTTTTT.

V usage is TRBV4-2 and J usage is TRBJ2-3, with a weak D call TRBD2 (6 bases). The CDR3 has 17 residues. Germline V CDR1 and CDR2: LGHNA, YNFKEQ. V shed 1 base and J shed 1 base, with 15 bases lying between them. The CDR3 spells CASSQGISGVRTDTQYF. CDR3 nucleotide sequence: TGTGCCAGCAGCCAAGGGATTTCGGGGGTACGCACAGATACGCAGTATTTT.

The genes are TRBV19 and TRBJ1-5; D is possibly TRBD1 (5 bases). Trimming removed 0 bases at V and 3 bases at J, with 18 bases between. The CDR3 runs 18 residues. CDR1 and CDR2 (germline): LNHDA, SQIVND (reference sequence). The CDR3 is CASSIDLGTGTFNQPQHF. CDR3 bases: TGTGCCAGTAGTATAGATCTTGGGACCGGGACTTTCAATCAGCCCCAGCATTTT.

The CDR3 coding sequence is TGTGCCACCGAAAGCGGGAGCTCCTACAATGAGCAGTTCTTC. Translated, it gives CATESGSSYNEQFF. The chain joins TRBV7-2 to TRBJ2-1, with TRBD2 identical over 8 bases. This CDR3 region has 14 residues. Per the germline V gene, CDR1 is SGHTA and CDR2 is FQGNSA. J lost 0 bases, V lost 10 bases, and 5 bases had no gene match.

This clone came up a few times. The CDR3 nucleotides are TGTGCCAGCAGTTTATCGCTAGCGGTGAACACCGGGGAGCTGTTTTTT. Translation gives CASSLSLAVNTGELFF. The chain has TRBV27 and TRBJ2-2, with 7 bases lining up with TRBD2. The junction had 2 bases not matched to a gene; V was cut back by 0 bases and J by 1 base. Looked up from germline, CDR1 is MNHEY and CDR2 is SMNVEV (reference sequence). This CDR3 region has 16 residues.

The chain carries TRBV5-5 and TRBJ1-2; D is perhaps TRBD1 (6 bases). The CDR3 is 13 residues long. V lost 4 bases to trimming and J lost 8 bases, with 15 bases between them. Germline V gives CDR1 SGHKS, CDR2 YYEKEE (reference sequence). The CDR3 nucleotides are TGTGCCAGCAGCCACAGGGTAAAGTTCGGCTACACCTTC. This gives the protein CASSHRVKFGYTF.

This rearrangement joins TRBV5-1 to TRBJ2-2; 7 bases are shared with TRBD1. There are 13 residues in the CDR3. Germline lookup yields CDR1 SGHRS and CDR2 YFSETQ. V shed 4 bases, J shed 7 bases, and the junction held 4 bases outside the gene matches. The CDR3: CASSLTGDGELFF. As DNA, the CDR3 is TGCGCCAGCAGCCTCACAGGGGACGGGGAGCTGTTTTTT.

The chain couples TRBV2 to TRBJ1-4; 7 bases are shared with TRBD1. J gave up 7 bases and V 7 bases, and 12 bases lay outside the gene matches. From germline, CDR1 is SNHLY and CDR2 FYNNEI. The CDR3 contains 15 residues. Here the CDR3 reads CASTGGGRAGEKLFF. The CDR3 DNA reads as TGTGCCAGCACCGGAGGGGGCAGGGCGGGTGAAAAACTGTTTTTT.

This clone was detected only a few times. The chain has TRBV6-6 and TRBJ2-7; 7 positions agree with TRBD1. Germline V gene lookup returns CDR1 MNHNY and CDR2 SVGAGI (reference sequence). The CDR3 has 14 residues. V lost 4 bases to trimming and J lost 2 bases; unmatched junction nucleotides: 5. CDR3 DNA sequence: TGTGCCAGCAGTTTCCAGACAGGGACCTACGAGCAGTACTTC. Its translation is CASSFQTGTYEQYF.

The CDR3 bases are TGTGCCAGCAGCTTGGGACTCCATCTACAAGAGACCCAGTACTTC. Translating it yields CASSLGLHLQETQYF. The chain employs TRBV12-1 and TRBJ2-5; TRBD2 is the table's D call and was not checked against the DNA. TRBV12-1 is termed a pseudogene. The CDR3 runs 15 residues.

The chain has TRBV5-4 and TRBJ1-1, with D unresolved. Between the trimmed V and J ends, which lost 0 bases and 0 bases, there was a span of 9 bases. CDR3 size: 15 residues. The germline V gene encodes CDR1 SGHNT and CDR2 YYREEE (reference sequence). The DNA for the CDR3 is TGTGCCAGCAGCTTGGAAGCGCGGTTGAACACTGAAGCTTTCTTT. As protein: CASSLEARLNTEAFF.

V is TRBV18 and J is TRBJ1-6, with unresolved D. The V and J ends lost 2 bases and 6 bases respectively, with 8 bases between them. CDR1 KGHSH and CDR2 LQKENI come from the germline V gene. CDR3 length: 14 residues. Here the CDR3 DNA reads TGTGCCAGCTCACCAAGTAGCCTTAATTCACCCCTCCACTTT. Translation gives CASSPSSLNSPLHF.

The CDR3 region is CASSIGRSNYGYTF. CDR3 DNA: TGTGCCAGTAGTATAGGCAGGTCTAACTATGGCTACACCTTC. V is TRBV19 and J is TRBJ1-2; the D is unclear. V dropped 1 base and J dropped 0 bases, with 6 bases sitting between them. This CDR3 is built from 14 residues. Germline V gene lookup returns CDR1 LNHDA and CDR2 SQIVND (reference sequence). Together with reference TRBV19 and TRBJ1-2, the CDR3 gives the full variable domain: DGGITQSPKYLFRKEGQNVTLSCEQNLNHDAMYWYRQDPGQGLRLIYYSQIVNDFQKGDIAEGYSVSREKKESFPLTVTSAQKNPTAFYLCASSIGRSNYGYTFGSGTRLTVV.

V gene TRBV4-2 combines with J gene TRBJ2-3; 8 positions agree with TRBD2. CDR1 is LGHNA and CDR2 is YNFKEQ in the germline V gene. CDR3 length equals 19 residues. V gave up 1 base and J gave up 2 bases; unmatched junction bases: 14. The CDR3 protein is CASSQVQERGLPVTDTQYF. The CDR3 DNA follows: TGTGCCAGCAGCCAAGTACAGGAGCGGGGGCTCCCGGTCACAGATACGCAGTATTTT.

The CDR3 spells CSVVGRSSYEQYF. For the CDR3, the DNA is TGCAGCGTTGTGGGCAGAAGCTCCTACGAGCAGTACTTC. The gene calls are TRBV29-1 and TRBJ2-7; D is uncertain. V lost 4 bases and J 0 bases, leaving 10 bases between the germline ends. The germline gives CDR1 SQVTM, CDR2 ANQGSEA. CDR3 size: 13 residues.

CDR3 DNA: TGCAGCGTCGGGACTAGCGGAAACTACGAGCAGTACTTC. Protein product: CSVGTSGNYEQYF. This chain connects TRBV29-1 to TRBJ2-7; 11 bases match TRBD2. The CDR3 is 13 amino acids. V shed 6 bases, J shed 3 bases, and the junction held 4 bases outside the gene matches. Looked up from germline, CDR1 is SQVTM and CDR2 is ANQGSEA.

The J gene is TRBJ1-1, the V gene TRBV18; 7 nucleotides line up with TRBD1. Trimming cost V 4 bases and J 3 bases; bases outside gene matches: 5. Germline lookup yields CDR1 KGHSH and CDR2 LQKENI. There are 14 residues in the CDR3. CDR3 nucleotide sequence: TGTGCCAGCTCACGAGGGACAGACTACACTGAAGCTTTCTTT. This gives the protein CASSRGTDYTEAFF. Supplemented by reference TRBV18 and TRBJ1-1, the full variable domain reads NAGVMQNPRHLVRRRGQEARLRCSPMKGHSHVYWYRQLPEEGLKFMVYLQKENIIDESGMPKERFSAEFPKEGPSILRIQQVVRGDSAAYFCASSRGTDYTEAFFGQGTRLTVV.

The CDR3 is CASSPRTLVGEQFF. CDR3 nucleotide sequence: TGTGCCAGCAGCCCCAGGACTCTGGTCGGTGAGCAGTTCTTC. The rearrangement links TRBV9 to TRBJ2-1, with D possibly being TRBD2 (5 bases). The V end lost 4 bases, the J end lost 9 bases, and 17 bases lay between the germline ends. The CDR3 runs to 14 residues. Germline loops: CDR1 SGDLS, CDR2 YYNGEE.

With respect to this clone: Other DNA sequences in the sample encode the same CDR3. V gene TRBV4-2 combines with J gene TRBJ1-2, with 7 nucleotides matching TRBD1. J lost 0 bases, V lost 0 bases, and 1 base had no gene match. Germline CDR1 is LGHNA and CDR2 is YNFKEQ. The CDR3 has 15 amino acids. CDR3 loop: CASSQDRGANYGYTF. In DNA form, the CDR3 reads TGTGCCAGCAGCCAAGACAGGGGGGCTAACTATGGCTACACCTTC.

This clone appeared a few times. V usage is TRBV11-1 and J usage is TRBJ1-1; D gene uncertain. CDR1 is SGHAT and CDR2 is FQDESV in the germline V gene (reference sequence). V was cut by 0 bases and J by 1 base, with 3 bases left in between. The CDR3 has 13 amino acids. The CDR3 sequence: CASSLARNTEAFF. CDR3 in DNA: TGTGCCAGCAGCTTAGCTAGGAACACTGAAGCTTTCTTT. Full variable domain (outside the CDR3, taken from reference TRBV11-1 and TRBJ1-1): EAEVAQSPRYKITEKSQAVAFWCDPISGHATLYWYRQILGQGPELLVQFQDESVVDDSQLPKDRFSAERLKGVDSTLKIQPAELGDSAMYLCASSLARNTEAFFGQGTRLTVV.

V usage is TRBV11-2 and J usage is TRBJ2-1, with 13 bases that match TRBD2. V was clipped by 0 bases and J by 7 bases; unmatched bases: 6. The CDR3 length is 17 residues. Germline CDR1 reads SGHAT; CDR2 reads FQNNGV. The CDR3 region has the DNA TGTGCCAGCAGCTTAGAACTAGCGGGAGGGTCCGGGAATGAGCAGTTCTTC. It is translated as CASSLELAGGSGNEQFF.

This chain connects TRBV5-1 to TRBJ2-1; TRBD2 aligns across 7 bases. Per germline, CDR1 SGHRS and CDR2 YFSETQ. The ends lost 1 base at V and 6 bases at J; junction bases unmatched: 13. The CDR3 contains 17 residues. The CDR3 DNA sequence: TGCGCCAGCAGCTTGTACCCCCGGACTAGTGGAGTCAATGAGCAGTTCTTC. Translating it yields CASSLYPRTSGVNEQFF.